The 24 T cell receptor beta chains below come from one sample, sequenced in a study of PD-1 blockade in classical Hodgkin lymphoma. The repertoire was sequenced with immunoSEQ multiplex PCR; TCRdb's copy has only in-frame clones and lacks some. The table lists approximately 160,000 clones, around 84% of them singletons, with roughly 9.2% in the top ten. Autologous stem cell transplantation was followed by relapse in every patient, and brentuximab vedotin exposure varied. Sequences were derived from peripheral blood mononuclear cells (PBMCs), sampled before the second cycle of nivolumab. These TCRs come from a human donor with classical Hodgkin lymphoma.

The chain uses TRBV27 and TRBJ1-3; no definite D call. V was cut by 5 bases and J by 0 bases, with 11 bases left in between. Germline CDR1 reads MNHEY; CDR2 reads SMNVEV (reference sequence). CDR3 size: 15 residues. CDR3 nucleotides: TGTGCCAGCAGTCAACTGACAAGCTCTGGAAACACCATATATTTT. Its translation: CASSQLTSSGNTIYF.

This clone was counted a single time. This chain connects TRBV30 to TRBJ2-3; the D gene is possibly TRBD1 (6 bases). The CDR3 loop spans 14 amino acids. In germline, CDR1 is GTSNPN, CDR2 SVGIG (reference sequence). Trimming took off 1 base at V and 5 bases at J, with 13 bases between the two ends. The CDR3 DNA sequence: TGTGCCTGGAGTGAGGACAGCCTGGGAGATACGCAGTATTTT. Translating gives CAWSEDSLGDTQYF. Supplemented by reference TRBV30 and TRBJ2-3, the full variable domain reads SQTIHQWPATLVQPVGSPLSLECTVEGTSNPNLYWYRQAAGRGLQLLFYSVGIGQISSEVPQNLSASRPQDRQFILSSKKLLLSDSGFYLCAWSEDSLGDTQYFGPGTRLTVL.

In the case of this clone: A single base separates this from a much larger clone, so it may be a read error. The rearrangement joins TRBV7-9 to TRBJ2-7; D may match TRBD1 or TRBD2 (5 bases each). Between the trimmed V and J ends, which lost 4 bases and 2 bases, there was a span of 6 bases. In germline, CDR1 is SEHNR, CDR2 FQNEAQ (reference sequence). The CDR3 contains 12 residues. The CDR3 spells CASSWDAYEQYF. Written as DNA, the CDR3 is TGTGCCAGCAGCTGGGACGCCTACGAGCAGTACTTC.

The chain combines TRBV7-6 with TRBJ2-2; 9 bases are shared with TRBD1. With 2 bases clipped from V and 1 base from J, the junction kept 5 bases outside the gene matches. The CDR3 spans 17 residues. The germline V gene encodes CDR1 SGHVS and CDR2 FNYEAQ. CDR3 sequence (DNA): TGTGCCAGCAGCTTACCCTTGGGACAGGGGAACACCGGGGAGCTGTTTTTT. It translates to CASSLPLGQGNTGELFF.

The chain joins TRBV6-4 to TRBJ2-1; no clear D. This CDR3 contains 14 residues. Trimming cost V 5 bases and J 2 bases, with 10 bases left between them. Germline lookup yields CDR1 MRHNA and CDR2 SNTAGT. The CDR3 DNA reads TGTGCCAGCAGTAGCCGGCCCCCCTACAATGAGCAGTTCTTC. Translated: CASSSRPPYNEQFF.

This clone has just one count. The chain combines TRBV11-2 with TRBJ2-7; D gene uncertain. The CDR3 loop spans 14 amino acids. Germline V gene lookup returns CDR1 SGHAT and CDR2 FQNNGV. V lost 3 bases to trimming and J lost 0 bases, with 9 bases between them. This chain's CDR3 is CASSFSAGSYEQYF. In nucleotides, the CDR3 is TGTGCCAGCAGCTTTTCGGCAGGCTCCTACGAGCAGTACTTC.

The chain combines TRBV7-3 with TRBJ2-5; 7 bases fit TRBD1. V lost 3 bases and J lost 6; bases outside the gene matches: 4. This CDR3 is built from 13 residues. Germline CDR1 is SGHTA and CDR2 is FQGTGA. CDR3 sequence (DNA): TGTGCCAGCAGCTTTCGACAGGGTCAGACCCAGTACTTC. Protein: CASSFRQGQTQYF. Looking up the rest from reference TRBV7-3 and TRBJ2-5 gives the full variable domain: GAGVSQTPSNKVTEKGKYVELRCDPISGHTALYWYRQSLGQGPEFLIYFQGTGAADDSGLPNDRFFAVRPEGSVSTLKIQRTERGDSAVYLCASSFRQGQTQYFGPGTRLLVL.

Concerning this clone: The junction shows a germline mismatch at one end, possibly a read error. The rearrangement joins TRBV6-1 to TRBJ2-4; unclear D gene. Per germline, CDR1 MNHNS and CDR2 SASEGT. This CDR3 comprises 11 residues. The CDR3 here is CASSEGVLQHF. The CDR3, as DNA: TGTGCCAGCAGTGAAGGGGTTTTGCAGCACTTC.

The chain has TRBV6-6 and TRBJ1-5; D unclear. The germline gives CDR1 MNHNY, CDR2 SVGAGI (reference sequence). V lost 0 bases and J lost 15, with 18 bases in between. The CDR3 runs to 14 residues. The CDR3 DNA is TGTGCCAGCAGTTACTCGATGGGGAACGGCAAGGCGCATTTT. This translates into CASSYSMGNGKAHF.

This clone showed up just once. The V gene is TRBV19, the J gene TRBJ2-7; D may be TRBD1 or TRBD2 (5 bases each). CDR1 and CDR2 from the germline V gene are LNHDA and SQIVND (reference sequence). Trimming removed 0 bases at V and 5 bases at J, with 8 bases between. The CDR3 is 13 amino acids. This CDR3 reads CASSIELGDEQYF. The DNA for the CDR3 is TGTGCCAGTAGTATAGAACTGGGGGACGAGCAGTACTTC.

The gene calls are TRBV9 and TRBJ1-1; D is unresolved. Trimming left V 0 bases short and J 1 base short, with 10 bases between. The germline V gene encodes CDR1 SGDLS and CDR2 YYNGEE. CDR3 length equals 15 residues. Here the CDR3 reads CASSVDTGRNTEAFF. CDR3 nucleotides: TGTGCCAGCAGCGTAGACACCGGCCGGAACACTGAAGCTTTCTTT.

CDR3 protein: CASSPRQGTRYEQYF. The CDR3 bases are TGTGCCAGCTCCCCGAGACAGGGGACGAGATACGAGCAGTACTTC. This chain links TRBV18 with TRBJ2-7, with 8 bases fitting TRBD1. This CDR3 comprises 15 residues. The ends lost 6 bases at V and 4 bases at J; junction bases unmatched: 11. The germline V gene has CDR1 KGHSH and CDR2 LQKENI. The full variable domain, with the rest looked up from reference TRBV18 and TRBJ2-7, is NAGVMQNPRHLVRRRGQEARLRCSPMKGHSHVYWYRQLPEEGLKFMVYLQKENIIDESGMPKERFSAEFPKEGPSILRIQQVVRGDSAAYFCASSPRQGTRYEQYFGPGTRLTVT.

The chain joins TRBV7-9 to TRBJ2-1; the D gene is possibly TRBD2 (7 bases). V lost 1 base and J lost 2, with 15 bases in between. CDR3 size: 17 residues. Germline V lookup: CDR1 SEHNR, CDR2 FQNEAQ (reference sequence). As DNA, the CDR3 is TGTGCCAGCAGCTTAGATCCCGGGGGGCTACCCTACAATGAGCAGTTCTTC. It translates to CASSLDPGGLPYNEQFF.

This clone is labeled medium-sized. The CDR3, as DNA: TGTGCCAGTAGTATGGGAAGGTGGTCTAATGAAAAACTGTTTTTT. It specifies CASSMGRWSNEKLFF. The gene calls are TRBV19 and TRBJ1-4; D uncertain. V gave up 3 bases and J gave up 3 bases, with 11 bases separating them. The CDR3 is 15 amino acids. The germline V gene encodes CDR1 LNHDA and CDR2 SQIVND (reference sequence).

This chain links TRBV30 with TRBJ2-1; no clear D gene. Germline V gives CDR1 GTSNPN, CDR2 SVGIG (reference sequence). This CDR3 is built from 13 residues. The V gene lost 2 bases and the J gene lost 1 base, with 6 bases spanning the gap. The CDR3 region has the DNA TGTGCCTGGAGTCGAAGGTCCTACAATGAGCAGTTCTTC. It is translated as CAWSRRSYNEQFF.

This clone appeared once. The genes are TRBV6-5 and TRBJ1-2; D not resolved. This CDR3 region has 14 residues. The V and J ends lost 5 bases and 3 bases respectively, with 13 bases between them. Germline V gives CDR1 MNHEY, CDR2 SVGAGI. The CDR3, as DNA: TGTGCCAGCAGTCTCCGGCGGACTGACTATGGCTACACCTTC. Encoded protein: CASSLRRTDYGYTF.

This clone was observed once. This chain uses TRBV29-1 with TRBJ2-7, with 10 bases aligning to TRBD1. The CDR3 totals 13 residues. CDR1 SQVTM and CDR2 ANQGSEA come from the germline V gene. Unmatched junction bases numbered 2, after V lost 6 bases and J lost 0 bases. For the CDR3, the DNA is TGCAGCGTCCGGGACAGGGGCTCCTACGAGCAGTACTTC. It codes for CSVRDRGSYEQYF.

This clone was observed a handful of times. This CDR3 is also generated by other DNA sequences in the sample. The chain carries TRBV5-1 and TRBJ2-2; no reliable D call. The CDR3 spans 14 residues. V was cut by 0 bases and J by 4 bases, with 7 bases left in between. Germline V gene sequence: CDR1 SGHRS, CDR2 YFSETQ. DNA for the CDR3: TGCGCCAGCAGCTTGGAGCCTGGCACCGGGGAGCTGTTTTTT. This codes for CASSLEPGTGELFF.

The chain recombines TRBV6-5 with TRBJ2-7; D unclear. The germline gives CDR1 MNHEY, CDR2 SVGAGI. V lost 2 bases to trimming and J lost 1 base, with 12 bases between them. The CDR3 spans 15 residues. CDR3 bases: TGTGCCAGCAGTTACGGTCTGTTAGGGTCCTACGAGCAGTACTTC. Residues: CASSYGLLGSYEQYF.

CDR3 in amino acids: CASSLIEGGEQYF. The CDR3 DNA is TGTGCCAGCAGCTTAATCGAGGGAGGCGAGCAGTACTTC. This chain links TRBV7-9 with TRBJ2-7; perhaps TRBD2 as D (6 bases). Trimming shortened V by 2 bases and J by 6 bases, and 11 bases separated the two germline ends. This CDR3 spans 13 amino acids. Germline V gives CDR1 SEHNR, CDR2 FQNEAQ (reference sequence).

This clone was counted a single time. The CDR3 protein is CASSFLMGYNSPLHF. Here the CDR3 DNA reads TGTGCCAGCAGCTTCCTGATGGGTTATAATTCACCCCTCCACTTT. This chain joins TRBV7-2 and TRBJ1-6; D is unclear. V lost 3 bases, J lost 4 bases, and 10 bases lay in between. The CDR3 has 15 amino acids. Germline V CDR1 and CDR2: SGHTA, FQGNSA.

The J gene is TRBJ2-7, the V gene TRBV7-9; 9 positions agree with TRBD2. The CDR3 extends over 14 amino acids. Germline V gives CDR1 SEHNR, CDR2 FQNEAQ (reference sequence). The V segment lost 3 bases and the J segment 4 bases; nucleotides outside the gene matches: 4. CDR3 bases: TGTGCCAGCAGCTTTAGCGGGAGAGGGTACGAGCAGTACTTC. Its protein product is CASSFSGRGYEQYF.

This chain joins TRBV7-9 and TRBJ2-7; 9 nucleotides agree with TRBD2. The CDR3 is 15 amino acids. V lost 1 base to trimming and J lost 2 bases; unmatched junction nucleotides: 3. Germline V CDR1 and CDR2: SEHNR, FQNEAQ (reference sequence). The CDR3 reads CASSLEGTSTYEQYF. The CDR3 DNA reads as TGTGCCAGCAGCTTAGAGGGGACTAGCACCTACGAGCAGTACTTC.

This chain uses TRBV6-6 with TRBJ1-2; TRBD1 matches 8 bases. V trimming: 6 bases; J trimming: 4 bases; junction bases outside the gene matches: 10. The CDR3 extends over 15 amino acids. Per the germline V gene, CDR1 is MNHNY and CDR2 is SVGAGI (reference sequence). In nucleotides, the CDR3 is TGTGCCAGCAGCAACGGACAGGGAGGAAGCTATGGCTACACCTTC. It translates to CASSNGQGGSYGYTF.